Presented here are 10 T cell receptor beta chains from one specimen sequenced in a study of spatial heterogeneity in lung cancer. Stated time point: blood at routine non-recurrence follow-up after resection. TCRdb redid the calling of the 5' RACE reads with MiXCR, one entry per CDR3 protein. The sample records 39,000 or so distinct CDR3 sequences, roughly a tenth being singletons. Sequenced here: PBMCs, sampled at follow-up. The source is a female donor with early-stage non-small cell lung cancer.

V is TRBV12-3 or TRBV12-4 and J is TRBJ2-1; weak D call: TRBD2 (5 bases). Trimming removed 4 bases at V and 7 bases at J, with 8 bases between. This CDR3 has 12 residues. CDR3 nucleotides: TGTGCCAGCAGTTGGCTAGCAAATGAGCAGTTCTTC. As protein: CASSWLANEQFF.

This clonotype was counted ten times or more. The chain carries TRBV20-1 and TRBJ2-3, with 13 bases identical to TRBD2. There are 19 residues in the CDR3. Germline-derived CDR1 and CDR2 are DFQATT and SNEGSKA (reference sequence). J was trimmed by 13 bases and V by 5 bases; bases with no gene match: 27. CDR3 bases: TGCAGTGCTCCTCGCCTGCGAGGGGAGACTAGCGGGGGGCGCCCCACCGAGTATTTT. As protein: CSAPRLRGETSGGRPTEYF.

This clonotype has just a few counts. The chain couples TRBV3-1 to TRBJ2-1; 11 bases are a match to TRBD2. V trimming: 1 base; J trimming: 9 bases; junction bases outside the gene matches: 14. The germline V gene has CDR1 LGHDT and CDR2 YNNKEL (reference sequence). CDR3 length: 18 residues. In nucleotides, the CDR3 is TGTGCCAGCAGCCAAGGGCTAGCGGGGGGAACCAACTTGGGTGAGCAGTTCTTC. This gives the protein CASSQGLAGGTNLGEQFF.

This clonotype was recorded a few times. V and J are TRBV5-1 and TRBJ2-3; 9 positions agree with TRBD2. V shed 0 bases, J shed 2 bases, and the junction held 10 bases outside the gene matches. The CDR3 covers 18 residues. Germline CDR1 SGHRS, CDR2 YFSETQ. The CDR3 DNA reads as TGCGCCAGCAGCTTGGCCGGTCCTAGCGGGGAGTTCACAGATACGCAGTATTTT. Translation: CASSLAGPSGEFTDTQYF. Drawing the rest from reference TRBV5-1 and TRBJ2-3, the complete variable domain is KAGVTQTPRYLIKTRGQQVTLSCSPISGHRSVSWYQQTPGQGLQFLFEYFSETQRNKGNFPGRFSGRQFSNSRSEMNVSTLELGDSALYLCASSLAGPSGEFTDTQYFGPGTRLTVL.

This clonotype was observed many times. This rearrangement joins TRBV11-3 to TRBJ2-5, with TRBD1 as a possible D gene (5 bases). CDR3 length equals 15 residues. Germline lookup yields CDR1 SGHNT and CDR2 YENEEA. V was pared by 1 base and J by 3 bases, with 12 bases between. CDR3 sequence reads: CASSLGFKGEETQYF. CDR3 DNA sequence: TGTGCCAGCAGCTTAGGGTTTAAAGGGGAAGAGACCCAGTACTTC.

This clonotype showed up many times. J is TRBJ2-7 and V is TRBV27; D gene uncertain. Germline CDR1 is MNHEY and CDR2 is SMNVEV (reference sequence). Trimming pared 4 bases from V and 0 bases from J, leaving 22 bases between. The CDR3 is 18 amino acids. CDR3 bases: TGTGCCAGCAGTTCCTTACTGTTCGGCAGGCGAAGCTCCTACGAGCAGTACTTC. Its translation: CASSSLLFGRRSSYEQYF.

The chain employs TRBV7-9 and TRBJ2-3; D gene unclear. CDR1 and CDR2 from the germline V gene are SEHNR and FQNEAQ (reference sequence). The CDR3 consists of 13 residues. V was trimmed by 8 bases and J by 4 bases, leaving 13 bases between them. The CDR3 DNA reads TGTGCCAGCCTAAGCTTCGTCGCAGATACGCAGTATTTT. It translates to CASLSFVADTQYF.

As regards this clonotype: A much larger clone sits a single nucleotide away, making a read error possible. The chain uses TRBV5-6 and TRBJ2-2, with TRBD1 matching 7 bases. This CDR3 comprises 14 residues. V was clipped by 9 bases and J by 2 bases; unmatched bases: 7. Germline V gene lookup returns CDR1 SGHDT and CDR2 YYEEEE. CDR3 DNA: TGTGCCAACGCCGGGGACAGAAACACCGGGGAGCTGTTTTTT. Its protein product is CANAGDRNTGELFF.

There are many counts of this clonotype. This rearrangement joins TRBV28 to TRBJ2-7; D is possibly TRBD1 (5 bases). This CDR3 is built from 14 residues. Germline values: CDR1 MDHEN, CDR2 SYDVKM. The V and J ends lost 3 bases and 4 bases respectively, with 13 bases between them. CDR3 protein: CASSFRDRSYEQYF. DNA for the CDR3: TGTGCCAGCAGTTTCCGCGACAGAAGTTACGAGCAGTACTTC.

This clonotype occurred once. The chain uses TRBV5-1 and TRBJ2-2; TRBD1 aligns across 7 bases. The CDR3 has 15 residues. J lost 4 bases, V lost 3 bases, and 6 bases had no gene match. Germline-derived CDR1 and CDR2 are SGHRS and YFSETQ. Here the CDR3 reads CASSSSTGSTGELFF. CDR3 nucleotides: TGCGCCAGCAGCTCCTCGACAGGGAGCACCGGGGAGCTGTTTTTT.